These T cell receptor beta chains were read from a single sample in a study of blood T cell repertoires in COVID-19. TCRdb keeps only in-frame clones here, not all; method: immunoSEQ multiplex PCR. The sample yields around 300,000 clones, more than 80% seen once. The specimen was peripheral blood. The receptors stem from a woman aged 25 to 39 with active or convalescent COVID-19. Each CDR3 is given with its conserved first and last residue. Fields, in order: J gene, V gene, clone size, D gene, CDR3 protein, CDR3 DNA. The D gene is left open where the match is weak. Size values are once, few and many counts, or a class for expanded clones, and some rows have none.

TRBJ2-5 TRBV6-2/TRBV6-3 . TRBD2 CASSYGLSGGPQETQYF TGTGCCAGCAGTTACGGGTTAAGCGGGGGGCCACAAGAGACCCAGTACTTC
TRBJ2-1 TRBV7-6 . . CASSLVPNLRGEQFF TGTGCCAGCAGCTTAGTGCCAAATCTCAGGGGTGAGCAGTTCTTC
TRBJ1-2 TRBV12-5 . . CASGHSGRPDGYTF TGTGCTAGTGGCCATAGCGGACGACCGGATGGCTACACCTTC
TRBJ2-7 TRBV2 . TRBD1 CASNANRDSGYEQYF TGTGCCAGCAACGCCAACCGGGACAGTGGGTACGAGCAGTACTTC
TRBJ1-1 TRBV7-9 . . CASSPPWTEAEAFF TGTGCCAGCAGCCCCCCTTGGACTGAGGCTGAAGCTTTCTTT
TRBJ1-2 TRBV6-5 . . CASRGYYGYTF TGTGCCAGTCGGGGTTACTATGGCTACACCTTC
TRBJ2-5 TRBV5-1 few . CASSSQDPGGETQYF TGCGCCAGCAGCTCCCAGGACCCCGGAGGAGAGACCCAGTACTTC
TRBJ1-1 TRBV30 . . CAWRTRTVEAFF TGTGCCTGGCGTACACGGACAGTTGAAGCTTTCTTT
TRBJ2-5 TRBV4-1 . TRBD2 CASSLSGASQETQYF TGCGCCAGCAGCCTTAGCGGGGCTAGCCAAGAGACCCAGTACTTC
TRBJ1-2 TRBV7-2 . . CASSEHQNYGYTF TGTGCCAGCAGCGAACACCAGAACTATGGCTACACCTTC
TRBJ1-5 TRBV19 . TRBD1 CASSSRDSNQPQHF TGTGCCAGTAGTTCCCGGGACAGTAATCAGCCCCAGCATTTT
TRBJ2-5 TRBV9 . TRBD2 CASSAGGTETQYF TGTGCCAGCAGCGCCGGGGGGACTGAGACCCAGTACTTC
TRBJ1-3 TRBV6-5 . TRBD1 CASSYSGTGLNTIYF TGTGCCAGCAGTTACTCCGGGACAGGGCTAAACACCATATATTTT
TRBJ1-6 TRBV7-2 . . CASSLEGRGSNSPLHF TGTGCCAGCAGCTTAGAGGGCAGGGGATCGAACTCACCCCTCCACTTT